Below are 27 T cell receptor beta chains sequenced from a single sample in a study of spatial heterogeneity in lung cancer. The time point was: blood at routine non-recurrence follow-up after resection. Whole RNA obtained from tumor, nontumor lung or frozen PBMC underwent sequencing without sorting. TCRdb independently ran MiXCR on the 5' RACE reads; one entry per CDR3 protein. This sample yields tens of thousands of distinct CDR3 sequences, of which roughly 5.6% are seen a single time; 22% belongs to the top ten. Here the sequenced sample was PBMCs, taken at follow-up. These receptors came from a male donor with early-stage non-small cell lung cancer.

This clonotype was counted at least ten times. V usage is TRBV3-1 and J usage is TRBJ2-7; 7 bases are a match to TRBD1. There are 14 residues in the CDR3. Per germline, CDR1 LGHDT and CDR2 YNNKEL (reference sequence). V lost 0 bases and J lost 6; bases outside the gene matches: 5. The CDR3 protein is CASSQEMTGSEQYF. The CDR3 DNA follows: TGTGCCAGCAGCCAAGAAATGACAGGGTCCGAGCAGTACTTC.

This clonotype was recorded at least ten times. The chain joins TRBV4-2 to TRBJ2-7; 8 nucleotides align to TRBD2. Trimming at V came to 4 bases and at J to 4 bases, leaving 12 bases not matched to a gene. The CDR3 is 16 amino acids. Per the germline V gene, CDR1 is LGHNA and CDR2 is YNFKEQ. CDR3 nucleotide sequence: TGTGCCAGCAGCCGTCGGGGGGCGGGGGGCCCGTACGAGCAGTACTTC. It codes for CASSRRGAGGPYEQYF.

The table lists this clonotype with a few counts. This rearrangement joins TRBV24-1 to TRBJ2-1; 10 bases are a match to TRBD1. Per the germline V gene, CDR1 is KGHDR and CDR2 is SFDVKD. This CDR3 has 16 residues. The trim removed 0 bases at V and 8 bases at J, leaving 6 bases unmatched. The CDR3 DNA sequence: TGTGCCACCAGTGATTTGCGTGGACAGGGGGTGGATGAGCAGTTCTTC. Protein product: CATSDLRGQGVDEQFF.

This clonotype was found a few times. Its ends do not fully match the called genes, so a read error is possible. The V and J genes are TRBV19 and TRBJ2-1; D possibly uses TRBD1 or TRBD2 (5 bases each). The CDR3 covers 12 residues. Per the germline V gene, CDR1 is LNHDA and CDR2 is SQIVND (reference sequence). CDR3 sequence reads: CASTSRRGRELF. The CDR3 bases are TGTGCCAGTACCTCCCGTCGGGGCAGGGAGCTCTTC.

This clonotype was picked up many times. The rearrangement joins TRBV2 to TRBJ1-2; D not resolved. V was cut by 1 base and J by 7 bases, with 4 bases left in between. Germline V CDR1 and CDR2: SNHLY, FYNNEI. CDR3 length equals 11 residues. The chain's CDR3 is CASSEVSGYTF. DNA for the CDR3: TGTGCCAGCAGTGAAGTTTCTGGCTACACCTTC.

This clonotype is medium-sized. This sequence joins TRBV27 and TRBJ1-2; D unclear. Trimming pared 0 bases from V and 4 bases from J, leaving 9 bases between. This CDR3 is built from 14 residues. Germline loops: CDR1 MNHEY, CDR2 SMNVEV (reference sequence). CDR3: CASSLSVSLYGYTF. CDR3 sequence (DNA): TGTGCCAGCAGTTTATCGGTCAGCCTCTATGGCTACACCTTC.

This clonotype was seen repeatedly, ten times or more. This chain joins TRBV7-9 and TRBJ1-2; 7 nucleotides agree with TRBD1. The ends lost 0 bases at V and 8 bases at J; junction bases unmatched: 6. CDR1 is SEHNR, CDR2 FQNEAQ, per germline (reference sequence). This CDR3 comprises 14 residues. The CDR3 coding sequence is TGTGCCAGCAGCTTAGCTGGACAGGTTTTGGGCTACACCTTC. This encodes CASSLAGQVLGYTF.

This clonotype has at least ten counts. The chain recombines TRBV6-5 with TRBJ1-4, with D perhaps TRBD1 (5 bases). The CDR3 has 15 residues. In germline, CDR1 is MNHEY, CDR2 SVGAGI. With 0 bases removed from V and 4 bases from J, the gap between germline ends came to 9 bases. CDR3 region: CASSYSRDGNEKLFF. The CDR3, as DNA: TGTGCCAGCAGTTACTCGAGGGACGGTAATGAAAAACTGTTTTTT.

This clonotype has a count of ten or more. The chain recombines TRBV10-3 with TRBJ2-7, with D hard to call. The ends were cut back, 3 bases at V and 4 bases at J, with 10 bases in the middle. The CDR3 sequence is 13 residues long. Germline V gives CDR1 ENHRY, CDR2 SYGVKD. In DNA form, the CDR3 reads TGTGCCATCAGTGACTGGCAGACTTACGAGCAGTACTTC. It yields the protein CAISDWQTYEQYF.

This clonotype came up many times. The V and J genes are TRBV28 and TRBJ2-7, with 7 bases fitting TRBD2. Trimming removed 4 bases from V and 3 bases from J; junction bases left unmatched: 12. Germline CDR1 reads MDHEN; CDR2 reads SYDVKM. CDR3 length: 16 residues. This CDR3 is CASSSMGGVKRYEQYV. The CDR3 coding sequence is TGTGCCAGCAGTTCGATGGGAGGGGTCAAGCGCTACGAGCAGTACGTC.

This clonotype showed up many times. V is TRBV20-1 and J is TRBJ2-3; D possibly corresponds to TRBD2 (5 bases). V lost 6 bases and J lost 2, with 15 bases in between. This CDR3 region has 14 residues. Germline V CDR1 and CDR2: DFQATT, SNEGSKA (reference sequence). The CDR3 DNA reads as TGCAGTGCCGTTCGGGGAAGGGACACAGATACGCAGTATTTT. This codes for CSAVRGRDTDTQYF.

This sequence joins TRBV7-8 and TRBJ1-1; no clear D gene. Germline CDR1 is SGHVS and CDR2 is FQNEAQ. The CDR3 runs to 13 residues. V was shortened by 3 bases and J by 0 bases, with 5 bases between the two germline ends. CDR3 sequence (DNA): TGTGCCAGCAGCTTCCTTATGAACACTGAAGCTTTCTTT. Translating it yields CASSFLMNTEAFF.

This clonotype has a count of ten or more. V is TRBV12-3 or TRBV12-4 and J is TRBJ2-5, with TRBD1 matching 8 bases. The CDR3 is 15 residues long. Trimming cost V 4 bases and J 4 bases; bases outside gene matches: 8. The CDR3 bases are TGTGCCAGCAGTTCCCCGGACAGGGTTCGAGAGACCCAGTACTTC. Protein sequence: CASSSPDRVRETQYF.

This clonotype was seen ten or more times. DNA for the CDR3: TGTGCCAGCAGTTTGGGGGACGGAGGAGGGTTTGGCTACACCTTC. This encodes CASSLGDGGGFGYTF. The chain is built from TRBV12-3 or TRBV12-4 and TRBJ1-2; possibly TRBD1 for D (5 bases). This CDR3 spans 15 amino acids. Trimming left V 3 bases short and J 7 bases short, with 18 bases between.

This clonotype has just a few counts. The chain has TRBV11-3 and TRBJ1-1; unclear D gene. V shed 4 bases and J shed 1 base, with 13 bases lying between them. The CDR3 contains 15 residues. From germline, CDR1 is SGHNT and CDR2 YENEEA. The CDR3 region has the DNA TGTGCCAGCAGCTCTCCCAGGCGCAAGAACACTGAAGCTTTCTTT. Amino acid sequence: CASSSPRRKNTEAFF.

This clonotype showed up just a few times. Mismatch with germline at one junction end may stem from a read error. V is TRBV7-2 and J is TRBJ2-7; D possibly corresponds to TRBD1 (6 bases). The CDR3 extends over 14 amino acids. Per germline, CDR1 SGHTA and CDR2 FQGNSA. DNA for the CDR3: TGTGTCAGCAGCTTTAGGGACACAAACTACGAGCAGTACTTC. Encoded protein: CVSSFRDTNYEQYF.

Only a few counts were recorded for this clonotype. The V and J genes are TRBV20-1 and TRBJ1-1; D call uncertain. Trimming pared 3 bases from V and 3 bases from J, leaving 23 bases between. Germline V gives CDR1 DFQATT, CDR2 SNEGSKA (reference sequence). This CDR3 spans 17 amino acids. The CDR3 DNA reads as TGCAGTGCTAGCCAATCACAAATAGTTGCGATGGACACTGAAGCTTTCTTT. This gives the protein CSASQSQIVAMDTEAFF.

This clonotype showed up many times. The chain is built from TRBV7-2 and TRBJ2-3; unclear D gene. V lost 4 bases and J 2 bases, leaving 4 bases between the germline ends. Germline-derived CDR1 and CDR2 are SGHTA and FQGNSA. This CDR3 comprises 12 residues. Here the CDR3 reads CASSSFTDTQYF. The DNA of the CDR3 is TGTGCCAGCAGCTCGTTCACAGATACGCAGTATTTT.

This clonotype was counted many times. The chain employs TRBV5-6 and TRBJ1-6, with TRBD1 identical over 7 bases. V shed 1 base, J shed 5 bases, and the junction held 3 bases outside the gene matches. CDR3 length: 15 residues. Germline values: CDR1 SGHDT, CDR2 YYEEEE. CDR3 sequence: CASSLRDSDNSPLHF. CDR3 bases: TGTGCCAGCAGCTTGCGGGACAGTGATAATTCACCCCTCCACTTT.

This clonotype has at least ten counts. V gene TRBV7-6 combines with J gene TRBJ2-2; 10 bases are shared with TRBD2. V gave up 3 bases and J gave up 5 bases; unmatched junction bases: 6. This CDR3 has 16 residues. Germline CDR1 reads SGHVS; CDR2 reads FNYEAQ. CDR3 sequence reads: CASSFTAGGSTGELFF. Here the CDR3 DNA reads TGTGCCAGCAGCTTCACAGCGGGAGGGAGTACCGGGGAGCTGTTTTTT.

This clonotype was seen many times. V and J are TRBV5-6 and TRBJ2-5; TRBD1 matches 7 bases. The V gene's germline CDR1 is SGHDT and CDR2 YYEEEE. The length of the CDR3 is 14 residues. After removal of 4 bases from V and 1 base from J, the junction contained 4 bases not matched to a gene. The CDR3 reads CASSMGTVQETQYF. The DNA for the CDR3 is TGTGCCAGCAGCATGGGGACAGTCCAAGAGACCCAGTACTTC. Full variable domain (missing parts from reference TRBV5-6 and TRBJ2-5): DAGVTQSPTHLIKTRGQQVTLRCSPKSGHDTVSWYQQALGQGPQFIFQYYEEEERQRGNFPDRFSGHQFPNYSSELNVNALLLGDSALYLCASSMGTVQETQYFGPGTRLLVL.

This clonotype appeared many times. This chain joins TRBV5-1 and TRBJ2-3; D gene uncertain. CDR3 length: 15 amino acids. The V end was cut by 4 bases, the J end by 2 bases, with 14 bases between. Germline V gene data show CDR1 as SGHRS and CDR2 as YFSETQ. The CDR3 coding sequence is TGCGCCAGCAGCGCGCTCCCCCTCCACACAGATACGCAGTATTTT. It yields the protein CASSALPLHTDTQYF.

This clonotype was seen ten or more times. The chain recombines TRBV7-3 with TRBJ2-1; D is perhaps TRBD2 (5 bases). V dropped 2 bases and J dropped 9 bases, with 14 bases sitting between them. From germline, CDR1 is SGHTA and CDR2 FQGTGA. CDR3 length: 14 residues. CDR3 sequence (DNA): TGTGCCAGCAGCTTACGGAGAGCGGCGGCTGAGCAGTTCTTC. This codes for CASSLRRAAAEQFF.

This clonotype was counted many times. The J gene is TRBJ2-3, the V gene TRBV11-1, with a weak D call TRBD2 (5 bases). Trimming removed 1 base at V and 6 bases at J, with 14 bases between. The length of the CDR3 is 15 residues. CDR1 is SGHAT and CDR2 is FQDESV in the germline V gene (reference sequence). CDR3 sequence: CASSLVSPGSDTQYF. For the CDR3, the DNA is TGTGCCAGCAGCTTAGTGAGCCCTGGGAGTGATACGCAGTATTTT.

This clonotype was detected many times. This sequence joins TRBV5-1 and TRBJ1-5; D uncertain. The germline V and J ends were trimmed by 0 bases and 7 bases, with 8 bases remaining between them. The CDR3 is 13 residues long. CDR1 SGHRS and CDR2 YFSETQ come from the germline V gene. CDR3 in DNA: TGCGCCAGCAGCTTGGCCGGGATGCAGCCCCAGCATTTT. As protein: CASSLAGMQPQHF.

This clonotype was found many times. This chain links TRBV6-2 or TRBV6-3 with TRBJ2-7, with 10 bases matching TRBD2. V lost 4 bases and J lost 2; bases outside the gene matches: 5. Germline CDR1 reads MNHEY; CDR2 reads SVGEGT. The CDR3 extends over 15 amino acids. CDR3 coding DNA: TGTGCCAGCAGTTCCCCCGGACTAGCGGCCTACGAGCAGTACGTC. Translating it yields CASSSPGLAAYEQYV.

The J gene is TRBJ1-3, the V gene TRBV6-6; 9 bases are a match to TRBD1. CDR3 length: 19 residues. The trim removed 6 bases at V and 0 bases at J, leaving 15 bases unmatched. From germline, CDR1 is MNHNY and CDR2 SVGAGI (reference sequence). Here the CDR3 reads CASSPPGGTGGLSGNTIYF. Written as DNA, the CDR3 is TGTGCCAGCAGCCCCCCCGGGGGAACAGGGGGCCTCTCTGGAAACACCATATATTTT.